This T cell receptor (beta chain) comes out of a study of blood T cell repertoires in COVID-19. Study background: Italy, Spain and the United States were the sources of the convalescent and acute COVID-19 samples.

J was trimmed by 1 base and V by 1 base; bases with no gene match: 5. Germline assignment: CDR1 PRHDT and CDR2 FYEKMQ (reference sequence). The CDR3 loop spans 16 amino acids. Some clones are missing from TCRdb's copy, which holds only in-frame ones; the method was immunoSEQ multiplex PCR. The top ten hold over 1.2% of the sample, which has around 70,000 clones, around nine tenths seen once. The sequenced sample consisted of peripheral blood. The receptor was isolated from a man aged 50-60 years with acute or convalescent COVID-19. This chain links TRBV13 with TRBJ2-5, with 8 bases fitting TRBD2. The CDR3 reads CASSLVGGGPQETQYF. CDR3 nucleotide sequence: TGTGCCAGCAGCTTAGTTGGCGGGGGGCCCCAAGAGACCCAGTACTTC.